This entry concerns a single T cell receptor (beta chain). Its cognate antigen is unknown. The CDR3 covers 16 residues. After removal of 0 bases from V and 5 bases from J, the junction contained 7 bases not matched to a gene. CDR1 and CDR2 (germline): GTSNPN, SVGIG (reference sequence). Produced via immunoSEQ multiplex PCR; TCRdb's table is partial and in-frame only. The sample lists 50,000 to 65,000 clones, roughly 89% occurring once. This sample is drawn from a study of PD-1 blockade in classical Hodgkin lymphoma. Overall study findings and caveats: Relative to healthy donors, newly diagnosed patients reportedly had lower baseline TCR diversity, which was reported as lower still in relapsed/refractory patients. Whatever underlies the repertoire differences (possibly disease activity or prior therapy) remains undefined.

Time point defined: cycle 4 day 1 (C4D1), after 5 to 7 weeks of nivolumab. Relapse after autologous stem cell transplantation occurred in every patient, and brentuximab vedotin exposure varied. This rearrangement joins TRBV30 to TRBJ2-5; 12 bases match TRBD2. This clonotype was obtained from a human donor with classical Hodgkin lymphoma. The sequences come from peripheral blood mononuclear cells (PBMCs), collected before the fourth cycle of nivolumab. CDR3 bases: TGTGCCTGGAGTGTGACTAGCGGGGGCTTTAGGGAGACCCAGTACTTC. This encodes CAWSVTSGGFRETQYF.